These 5 T cell receptor beta chains were sequenced from one sample in a study of T cell responses to AZD1222 COVID-19 vaccine. Profiled with immunoSEQ multiplex PCR; TCRdb holds only in-frame clones, not every one. The sample records 95,000 to 100,000 clones, more than 70% being singletons. The sample here was peripheral blood, taken 28 days after the second AZD1222 dose. These receptors came from an adult who received the AZD1222 COVID-19 vaccine.

This sequence joins TRBV30 and TRBJ2-1; D is ambiguous. CDR1 is GTSNPN, CDR2 SVGIG, per germline (reference sequence). Trimming took 7 bases from V and 0 from J, leaving 13 bases between them. The CDR3 length is 14 residues. The CDR3 is CALLRADSYNEQFF. CDR3 nucleotide sequence: TGTGCCTTACTTAGGGCTGACTCCTACAATGAGCAGTTCTTC.

The rearrangement uses TRBV30 and TRBJ1-2; possibly TRBD1 for D (5 bases). The CDR3 consists of 14 residues. Germline loops: CDR1 GTSNPN, CDR2 SVGIG (reference sequence). Trimming shortened V by 3 bases and J by 6 bases, and 17 bases separated the two germline ends. The CDR3 loop reads CAWRAADSLHGYTF. CDR3 bases: TGTGCCTGGAGGGCAGCCGACAGTCTCCATGGCTACACCTTC.

This clone has a handful of counts. CDR3 amino acids: CASSFREMRETQYF. DNA of the CDR3: TGCGCCAGCAGCTTTCGGGAGATGAGAGAGACCCAGTACTTC. The chain uses TRBV5-1 and TRBJ2-5, with D possibly matching TRBD2 (6 bases). Trimming pared 2 bases from V and 4 bases from J, leaving 12 bases between. CDR1 is SGHRS, CDR2 YFSETQ, per germline. The CDR3 sequence is 14 residues long.

The genes are TRBV24-1 and TRBJ2-5, with D perhaps TRBD2 (5 bases). The CDR3 length is 13 residues. The germline CDR1 and CDR2 sequences are KGHDR and SFDVKD. The V end was cut by 6 bases, the J end by 5 bases, with 12 bases between. The CDR3 region has the DNA TGTGCCACCAGTCATCCCCCGGGGGAGACCCAGTACTTC. Its translation is CATSHPPGETQYF.

The V gene is TRBV6-5, the J gene TRBJ2-2; D may be TRBD1 or TRBD2 (5 bases each). CDR1 is MNHEY, CDR2 SVGAGI, per germline. The ends were cut back, 6 bases at V and 6 bases at J, with 14 bases in the middle. This CDR3 spans 14 amino acids. The CDR3 DNA sequence: TGTGCCAGCAGCGCTGTCGGGGACGCCGGGGAGCTGTTTTTT. This sequence encodes CASSAVGDAGELFF.